This T cell receptor (beta chain) was identified during a study of PD-1 blockade in classical Hodgkin lymphoma. Overall study context: Nivolumab dosed at 3 mg/kg went to patients intravenously every 2 weeks. General study results and limits: Diversity similar to that of newly diagnosed patients was seen at baseline in complete responders.

From germline, CDR1 is SSHAT and CDR2 FNYEAQ (reference sequence). The CDR3 is 13 amino acids. The V gene lost 7 bases and the J gene lost 3 bases, with 10 bases spanning the gap. Of note for this clone: Its matching antigen is unknown.

TCRdb's copy holds only in-frame clones and misses some; the assay was immunoSEQ multiplex PCR. The sample carries roughly 150,000 clones, just under 80% recorded once. Patients all relapsed after autologous stem cell transplantation, and there was variation in brentuximab vedotin exposure. The rearrangement uses TRBV7-7 and TRBJ1-5, with D possibly matching TRBD1 (5 bases). This clonotype originated in a human donor with classical Hodgkin lymphoma. Source: peripheral blood mononuclear cells (PBMCs), taken before the second cycle of nivolumab. The CDR3 reads CASNQGNNQPQHF. The CDR3 nucleotides read TGTGCCAGCAATCAGGGTAACAATCAGCCCCAGCATTTT.